These 8 T cell receptor beta chains came from one sample sequenced in a study of T cells of healthy individuals. TCRdb reanalysed the 5' RACE reads using MiXCR and keeps one entry per CDR3 protein. The top ten clones hold 15% to 20% of a sample with tens of thousands of distinct CDR3 sequences, under 15% of them seen once. Receptor source: a human donor in good health.

This clonotype was seen a handful of times. The V call is TRBV19, the J call TRBJ1-2; no clear D. The ends were cut back, 0 bases at V and 0 bases at J, with 8 bases in the middle. This CDR3 has 15 amino acids. CDR1 is LNHDA and CDR2 is SQIVND in the germline V gene (reference sequence). The CDR3 sequence is CASSIDGGTNYGYTF. CDR3 DNA: TGTGCCAGTAGTATAGACGGCGGAACTAACTATGGCTACACCTTC.

In its sample, this clonotype was seen many times. The V call is TRBV29-1, the J call TRBJ1-1; D uncertain. The CDR3 contains 13 residues. The ends were cut back, 7 bases at V and 3 bases at J, with 15 bases in the middle. The V gene's germline CDR1 is SQVTM and CDR2 ANQGSEA. The CDR3 DNA reads TGCAGCGAACGTAAGTCTGGGGACACTGAAGCTTTCTTT. Translated: CSERKSGDTEAFF.

This clonotype was picked up many times. The chain employs TRBV29-1 and TRBJ1-4, with 9 bases matching TRBD1. J lost 9 bases, V lost 3 bases, and 5 bases had no gene match. CDR3 length: 13 amino acids. The germline V gene encodes CDR1 SQVTM and CDR2 ANQGSEA. This CDR3 reads CSVEGTGIQKLFF. The DNA for the CDR3 is TGCAGCGTTGAGGGGACAGGGATCCAAAAACTGTTTTTT. Supplemented by reference TRBV29-1 and TRBJ1-4, the full variable domain reads SAVISQKPSRDICQRGTSLTIQCQVDSQVTMMFWYRQQPGQSLTLIATANQGSEATYESGFVIDKFPISRPNLTFSTLTVSNMSPEDSSIYLCSVEGTGIQKLFFGSGTQLSVL.

This clonotype was counted a few times. V and J are TRBV6-2 or TRBV6-3 and TRBJ2-7; no reliable D call. V lost 5 bases and J 1 base, leaving 12 bases between the germline ends. CDR1 is MNHEY, CDR2 SVGEGT, per germline. There are 14 residues in the CDR3. The CDR3 nucleotides read TGTGCCAGCAGTCCCCGGACGGAATCCTACGAGCAGTACTTC. Translating it yields CASSPRTESYEQYF.

This clonotype was recorded at least ten times. One end of the junction is discordant with germline, which a read error may explain. This chain joins TRBV27 and TRBJ1-1; D ambiguous. This CDR3 contains 13 residues. The V gene's germline CDR1 is MNHEY and CDR2 SMNVEV (reference sequence). CDR3 loop: CASSQGMNTEAFF. The CDR3 coding sequence is TGCGCCAGCAGCCAAGGCATGAACACTGAAGCTTTCTTT.

The CDR3 reads CASREGGRNIQYF. CDR3 bases: TGTGCCAGCAGGGAGGGGGGGAGAAACATTCAGTACTTC. The gene calls are TRBV28 and TRBJ2-4; maybe TRBD2 (7 bases). V dropped 6 bases and J dropped 6 bases, with 12 bases sitting between them. Germline values: CDR1 MDHEN, CDR2 SYDVKM. The CDR3 is 13 residues long. The full variable domain, completed using reference TRBV28 and TRBJ2-4, is DVKVTQSSRYLVKRTGEKVFLECVQDMDHENMFWYRQDPGLGLRLIYFSYDVKMKEKGDIPEGYSVSREKKERFSLILESASTNQTSMYLCASREGGRNIQYFGAGTRLSVL.

This clonotype was recorded many times. The J gene is TRBJ1-2, the V gene TRBV20-1; 9 positions agree with TRBD1. Germline V gives CDR1 DFQATT, CDR2 SNEGSKA (reference sequence). Trimming took 1 base from V and 4 from J; bases not matched to a gene: 22. The CDR3 spans 20 residues. Here the CDR3 DNA reads TGCAGTGCTAGAGTGGTTATTTTCAAGGGACAGGGTTTCCTGTCCTATGGCTACACCTTC. Its translation: CSARVVIFKGQGFLSYGYTF.

There are many counts of this clonotype. J is TRBJ2-7 and V is TRBV4-1; tentative D call: TRBD1 (8 bases). The CDR3 totals 14 residues. Germline V gene data show CDR1 as MGHRA and CDR2 as YSYEKL. V lost 5 bases to trimming and J lost 3 bases, with 14 bases between them. CDR3 sequence (DNA): TGCGCCAGCAGCGGACAGGGAGGGGACTACGAGCAGTACTTC. Protein product: CASSGQGGDYEQYF.